This T cell receptor beta chain is from a study of human T cells and chemical hapten exposure. Study context: Per-sample TCR yield variability stemmed mainly from small pooled library volume differences. The study, taken as a whole, reports: No change in TCRs above 1 in 1000 frequency was produced by DPC sensitization.

For the library, individual cDNA molecules each received unique molecular identifiers. Original analysis: Sample TCR counts, which ranged from about 20,000 to 700,000, had a median of approximately 94,000. In TCRdb, the RACE reads were re-called with MiXCR into one record per CDR3 protein. What appears here as the V and J calls and clone size reflects TCRdb's work, not the paper's. The sample yields under 45,000 distinct CDR3 sequences, 5.5% seen once. This clonotype turned up a few times. Its antigen is undetermined. Time point given: healthy volunteer bleed at 6 weeks. Before extraction, the whole blood was not fractionated, and total RNA was taken from it. With V trimmed by 5 bases and J by 2 bases, 8 bases remained unmatched. The CDR3 is made up of 17 amino acids. Germline V gives CDR1 KGHSH, CDR2 LQKENI.

The TCR was taken from a human donor in good health. Some clones in this sample may be carry-over from other donors' samples. The chain couples TRBV18 to TRBJ2-1; 11 nucleotides agree with TRBD1. The specimen was whole blood. In nucleotides, the CDR3 is TGTGCCAGCTCAATTAAAACGGGACAGGGGGCCTACAATGAGCAGTTCTTC. Protein product: CASSIKTGQGAYNEQFF.